These 20 T cell receptor beta chains were sequenced from one sample in a study of cytomegalovirus exposure and HLA in healthy donors. The primer mix had 60 Vbeta and 13 Jbeta primers. The repertoire was sequenced with immunoSEQ multiplex PCR; TCRdb's copy has only in-frame clones and lacks some. Here the sample spans more than 85,000 clones, 9.5% to 15% being singletons. Material: PBMCs. These receptors all come from a man aged 35-49 years in good health and CMV-seropositive.

This clone was found once. The genes are TRBV2 and TRBJ1-2; tentative D call: TRBD1 (6 bases). Germline V gene data show CDR1 as SNHLY and CDR2 as FYNNEI. This CDR3 is 18 amino acids long. Between the trimmed V and J ends, which lost 2 bases and 2 bases, there was a span of 21 bases. CDR3 nucleotides: TGTGCCAGCAGTGAATACCCGGTCCGACCAGGGGTAAACTATGGCTACACCTTC. This encodes CASSEYPVRPGVNYGYTF.

This clone has only a few counts. This chain connects TRBV5-1 to TRBJ2-3; 11 bases match TRBD2. CDR3 size: 16 residues. The germline CDR1 and CDR2 sequences are SGHRS and YFSETQ. The junction had 11 bases not matched to a gene; V was cut back by 4 bases and J by 7 bases. The CDR3 nucleotides read TGCGCCAGCAGCCCCCAGACTAGCGGGACCAAAAATACGCAGTATTTT. Its protein is CASSPQTSGTKNTQYF.

Points on this clone: The junction shows a germline mismatch at one end, possibly a read error. This chain links TRBV7-7 with TRBJ2-3, with 9 positions matching TRBD2. Germline lookup yields CDR1 SSHAT and CDR2 FNYEAQ (reference sequence). The length of the CDR3 is 16 residues. CDR3 in DNA: TGTGCTAGCAGCTTCGTGGTAGCGGGAGTCTCAGATACGCAGTATTTT. It specifies CASSFVVAGVSDTQYF.

The chain combines TRBV7-9 with TRBJ2-6, with D possibly matching TRBD2 (6 bases). Germline V CDR1 and CDR2: SEHNR, FQNEAQ (reference sequence). The length of the CDR3 is 18 residues. Between the trimmed V and J ends, which lost 4 bases and 0 bases, there was a span of 16 bases. CDR3 region: CASSSNRWGVSGANVLTF. CDR3 DNA sequence: TGTGCCAGCAGCTCTAATCGCTGGGGGGTCTCTGGGGCCAACGTCCTGACTTTC.

This clone was recorded once. This chain links TRBV7-2 with TRBJ2-5; D possibly corresponds to TRBD1 (6 bases). V was pared by 10 bases and J by 4 bases, with 16 bases between. Germline V gene lookup returns CDR1 SGHTA and CDR2 FQGNSA. The CDR3 is 13 residues long. The CDR3 region is CATARGRGETQYF. As DNA, the CDR3 is TGTGCCACCGCAAGGGGCAGGGGAGAGACCCAGTACTTC.

The chain combines TRBV6-5 with TRBJ2-7; TRBD1 matches at 12 bases. Trimming cost V 8 bases and J 3 bases; bases outside gene matches: 8. This CDR3 is 15 amino acids long. Germline CDR1 is MNHEY and CDR2 is SVGAGI. CDR3 protein: CASARGTGGFYEQYF. The DNA of the CDR3 is TGTGCCAGCGCAAGGGGGACAGGGGGCTTCTACGAGCAGTACTTC.

This clone turned up a few times. The rearrangement joins TRBV9 to TRBJ2-1; 12 nucleotides line up with TRBD1. This CDR3 contains 17 residues. From germline, CDR1 is SGDLS and CDR2 YYNGEE. After removal of 0 bases from V and 9 bases from J, the junction contained 10 bases not matched to a gene. The CDR3 DNA follows: TGTGCCAGCAGCGTAGTGGGACAGGGGGCTATATTGGGTGAGCAGTTCTTC. Its translation: CASSVVGQGAILGEQFF.

This clone was picked up a small number of times. This chain links TRBV4-3 with TRBJ2-2; tentative D call: TRBD2 (5 bases). There are 15 residues in the CDR3. Germline V gives CDR1 LGHNA, CDR2 YSLEER. V shed 1 base and J shed 6 bases, with 12 bases lying between them. This CDR3 is CASSQALLRAGELFF. CDR3 nucleotide sequence: TGCGCCAGCAGCCAAGCTCTCCTGAGGGCCGGGGAGCTGTTTTTT.

J is TRBJ1-3 and V is TRBV6-1; 12 bases are a match to TRBD1. J was trimmed by 8 bases and V by 10 bases; bases with no gene match: 9. The germline CDR1 and CDR2 sequences are MNHNS and SASEGT. The CDR3 has 14 amino acids. The CDR3 DNA sequence: TGTGCCAAACCCCGGGACAGGGGGCCGGACACCATATATTTT. Its translation: CAKPRDRGPDTIYF.

This clone appeared many times. This sequence joins TRBV6-5 and TRBJ2-7, with a weak D call TRBD1 (6 bases). This CDR3 comprises 14 residues. Germline V gene sequence: CDR1 MNHEY, CDR2 SVGAGI. Trimming removed 2 bases from V and 2 bases from J, with 10 bases in between. In DNA, the CDR3 is TGTGCCAGCAGTTACACAGGGAACACCTACGAGCAGTACTTC. It encodes CASSYTGNTYEQYF.

V and J are TRBV9 and TRBJ2-7; D is perhaps TRBD1 (6 bases). Looked up from germline, CDR1 is SGDLS and CDR2 is YYNGEE. Trimming took 4 bases from V and 2 from J, leaving 16 bases between them. The CDR3 extends over 15 amino acids. CDR3 protein: CASSPGAGAAYEQYF. The CDR3 DNA reads as TGTGCCAGCAGCCCCGGGGCAGGGGCTGCCTACGAGCAGTACTTC.

V gene TRBV6-5 combines with J gene TRBJ2-1; tentative D call: TRBD2 (5 bases). The germline V gene encodes CDR1 MNHEY and CDR2 SVGAGI. V was trimmed by 6 bases and J by 3 bases, leaving 18 bases between them. The CDR3 runs to 16 residues. In DNA, the CDR3 is TGTGCCAGCAGCTACAGCCCTAGCAAACGCTACAATGAGCAGTTCTTC. Its protein product is CASSYSPSKRYNEQFF.

This chain links TRBV5-1 with TRBJ2-3; TRBD2 matches 12 bases. With V trimmed by 4 bases and J by 0 bases, 6 bases remained unmatched. CDR1 and CDR2 from the germline V gene are SGHRS and YFSETQ. The CDR3 covers 17 residues. In nucleotides, the CDR3 is TGCGCCAGCAGCACTGGACTAGCGGGAAGTAGCACAGATACGCAGTATTTT. Translating gives CASSTGLAGSSTDTQYF.

The CDR3 nucleotides read TGTGCCTGGAGTGTTAGTGGGGGGGAGATCAATCTCCAGCATTTT. This sequence encodes CAWSVSGGEINLQHF. The chain uses TRBV30 and TRBJ1-5; TRBD1 might be the D (5 bases). The V end was cut by 0 bases, the J end by 12 bases, with 21 bases between. The germline V gene has CDR1 GTSNPN and CDR2 SVGIG (reference sequence). This CDR3 has 15 residues.

This chain joins TRBV7-3 and TRBJ1-2; a weak D match, TRBD1 (6 bases). The germline V gene encodes CDR1 SGHTA and CDR2 FQGTGA. Trimming cost V 4 bases and J 8 bases, with 14 bases left between them. The CDR3 loop spans 13 amino acids. CDR3 bases: TGTGCCAGCAGCTCCTTCCCAGGGGAAGGCTACACCTTC. This gives the protein CASSSFPGEGYTF.

The chain has TRBV28 and TRBJ2-3, with 7 bases that match TRBD1. From germline, CDR1 is MDHEN and CDR2 SYDVKM. The CDR3 extends over 16 amino acids. V gave up 4 bases and J gave up 2 bases; unmatched junction bases: 9. CDR3: CASSSPRTGYTDTQYF. The CDR3 nucleotides read TGTGCCAGCAGTTCCCCCCGGACAGGCTACACAGATACGCAGTATTTT.

The chain recombines TRBV5-6 with TRBJ1-5; tentative D call: TRBD1 (5 bases). This CDR3 contains 13 residues. Germline CDR1 and CDR2: SGHDT and YYEEEE. V dropped 0 bases and J dropped 7 bases, with 8 bases sitting between them. DNA for the CDR3: TGTGCCAGCAGCTTGGGGGGGGTCCAGCCCCAGCATTTT. Translating it yields CASSLGGVQPQHF.

This clone was counted a few times. V and J are TRBV6-5 and TRBJ2-7; 8 bases line up with TRBD2. The J segment lost 4 bases and the V segment lost 6 bases, leaving 8 bases of the junction unmatched. CDR3 size: 14 residues. The V gene's germline CDR1 is MNHEY and CDR2 SVGAGI. As DNA, the CDR3 is TGTGCCAGCAGCTTGGGACTAGAGGGTTACGAGCAGTACTTC. Amino acid sequence: CASSLGLEGYEQYF.

This rearrangement joins TRBV27 to TRBJ2-7; TRBD2 might be the D (5 bases). Germline CDR1 is MNHEY and CDR2 is SMNVEV (reference sequence). The CDR3 has 15 amino acids. The ends were cut back, 5 bases at V and 5 bases at J, with 19 bases in the middle. In DNA, the CDR3 is TGTGCCAGCAGTCTTAAGGGCGGGTTAAGGAACGAGCAGTACTTC. It yields the protein CASSLKGGLRNEQYF.

This clone was found a few times. This sequence joins TRBV5-1 and TRBJ2-3; 10 bases map to TRBD2. Germline lookup yields CDR1 SGHRS and CDR2 YFSETQ. The CDR3 has 17 residues. V trimming: 5 bases; J trimming: 0 bases; junction bases outside the gene matches: 9. In DNA, the CDR3 is TGCGCCAGCAGGCAAACAGGGACTAGCGTAAGCACAGATACGCAGTATTTT. It yields the protein CASRQTGTSVSTDTQYF.